Sequencing of this TCR beta chain was carried out in a study of beta chain features in type 1 diabetes. The CDR3 loop spans 15 amino acids. V lost 3 bases and J lost 4, with 15 bases in between. Per germline, CDR1 MNHEY and CDR2 SMNVEV (reference sequence). Since all of the isolated RNA was reverse transcribed, expressed TCRB transcripts were what got sequenced. TCRdb's copy holds only in-frame clones and misses some; the assay was immunoSEQ multiplex PCR. The table lists 130,000 to 150,000 clones, approximately 13% of them singletons, with under 1.5% in the top ten. CD45RO/CCR7/CD25/CD127/CD95/CD27 separated CD4+ naive, central memory, regulatory and stem cell-like memory cells by sorting. Details on this clone: Its specificity is unknown.

Findings and limits, study-wide: Possible PCR preference for shorter templates applied equally to patients and controls. For Type 1 diabetes patients, all four CD4+ subsets carried TCRB CDR3s that were moderately but significantly shorter.

V and J are TRBV27 and TRBJ1-1, with a possible D match to TRBD1 (5 bases). What was sequenced was central memory CD4+ T cells from blood. The sequence was collected from a young man with type 1 diabetes. CDR3 sequence (DNA): TGTGCCAGCAGTTTGGGGCAGGGAGGAGTCACTGAAGCTTTCTTT. This translates into CASSLGQGGVTEAFF.